Presented here are 29 T cell receptor beta chains from one specimen sequenced in a study of shared clonotypes between healthy human individuals. This table comes from immunoSEQ multiplex PCR, and its TCRdb copy is limited to in-frame clones, with some not included. The sample has over a million clones; about 75% are singletons. Specimen: memory CD4+ T cells sorted from blood. The subset is: CD45RA-negative fraction. The source is a man between 18 and 29 years old in good health.

The gene calls are TRBV11-2 and TRBJ2-5; tentatively, D is TRBD1 or TRBD2 (5 bases each). Near its end, the DNA agrees better with TRBJ2-7, so the J call may be wrong. The CDR3 spans 15 residues. Germline V gene sequence: CDR1 SGHAT, CDR2 FQNNGV. The CDR3 loop reads CASSPSPGSSYEQYF. CDR3 bases: TGTGCCAGCAGCCCCTCCCCAGGGAGCTCCTACGAGCAGTACTTC.

This sequence joins TRBV29-1 and TRBJ2-5; no definite D call. Germline CDR1 reads SQVTM; CDR2 reads ANQGSEA. V was trimmed by 2 bases and J by 7 bases, leaving 14 bases between them. The CDR3 is 13 amino acids. The CDR3, as DNA: TGCAGCGTTGAATTGGAAGTCGTAGGGACCCAGTACTTC. Translation gives CSVELEVVGTQYF.

This clone appeared a few times. This chain joins TRBV19 and TRBJ1-2, with D perhaps matching TRBD1 (6 bases). This CDR3 is built from 12 residues. Trimming pared 5 bases from V and 3 bases from J, leaving 7 bases between. The V gene's germline CDR1 is LNHDA and CDR2 SQIVND (reference sequence). In nucleotides, the CDR3 is TGTGCCAGTAGTTACAGGGACTATGGCTACACCTTC. This sequence encodes CASSYRDYGYTF.

This clone has only one observation. The J gene is TRBJ1-5, the V gene TRBV2; D gene ambiguous. Trimming shortened V by 7 bases and J by 3 bases, and 19 bases separated the two germline ends. CDR1 and CDR2 (germline): SNHLY, FYNNEI. This CDR3 is 16 amino acids long. The CDR3 nucleotides are TGTGCCAGCACCCCCGAGAGGACGGCACTCAATCAGCCCCAGCATTTT. This translates into CASTPERTALNQPQHF.

The rearrangement links TRBV28 to TRBJ1-5, with 7 bases lining up with TRBD1. V gave up 8 bases and J gave up 5 bases; unmatched junction bases: 9. This CDR3 is built from 14 residues. Germline CDR1 and CDR2: MDHEN and SYDVKM. Written as DNA, the CDR3 is TGTGCCAGCTATTCACAGGGGTACTATCAGCCCCAGCATTTT. Its protein is CASYSQGYYQPQHF.

V usage is TRBV28 and J usage is TRBJ1-5; TRBD1 aligns across 10 bases. The CDR3 runs 16 residues. Germline assignment: CDR1 MDHEN and CDR2 SYDVKM. V trimming: 5 bases; J trimming: 3 bases; junction bases outside the gene matches: 7. The CDR3 DNA reads as TGTGCCAGCAGTGGGGGGACAGGGGCTAACAATCAGCCCCAGCATTTT. Translation gives CASSGGTGANNQPQHF.

The rearrangement joins TRBV11-3 to TRBJ2-1; D ambiguous. The ends were cut back, 5 bases at V and 3 bases at J, with 17 bases in the middle. Germline CDR1 SGHNT, CDR2 YENEEA. CDR3 length equals 16 residues. As DNA, the CDR3 is TGTGCCAGCAGCCAAGGTGCACAGTCTTTCTACAATGAGCAGTTCTTC. Translation gives CASSQGAQSFYNEQFF.

The rearrangement uses TRBV14 and TRBJ2-7; tentative D call: TRBD2 (7 bases). V was cut by 0 bases and J by 8 bases, with 11 bases left in between. The CDR3 contains 13 residues. Germline CDR1 SGHDN, CDR2 FVKESK. CDR3 nucleotides: TGTGCCAGCAGCCAAGATCGGGGGGCTAAGCAGTACTTC. This sequence encodes CASSQDRGAKQYF. Full variable domain (missing parts from reference TRBV14 and TRBJ2-7): EAGVTQFPSHSVIEKGQTVTLRCDPISGHDNLYWYRRVMGKEIKFLLHFVKESKQDESGMPNNRFLAERTGGTYSTLKVQPAELEDSGVYFCASSQDRGAKQYFGPGTRLTVT.

The chain uses TRBV15 and TRBJ2-3; D is unresolved. V was trimmed by 0 bases and J by 0 bases, leaving 10 bases between them. Germline V gene lookup returns CDR1 LNHNV and CDR2 YYDKDF (reference sequence). The CDR3 has 16 amino acids. CDR3 nucleotides: TGTGCCACCAGCAGAGATCTGGGCTCTAGCACAGATACGCAGTATTTT. It specifies CATSRDLGSSTDTQYF.

Ten or more counts support this clone. V is TRBV10-3 and J is TRBJ1-2, with TRBD1 matching over 7 bases. This CDR3 is built from 14 residues. Germline values: CDR1 ENHRY, CDR2 SYGVKD. V lost 4 bases and J lost 4; bases outside the gene matches: 6. The CDR3 reads CAISAGTEIYGYTF. CDR3 DNA sequence: TGTGCCATCAGTGCGGGGACAGAGATCTATGGCTACACCTTC.

The V gene is TRBV5-1, the J gene TRBJ2-2, with 12 bases that match TRBD2. V gave up 3 bases and J gave up 0 bases; unmatched junction bases: 6. This CDR3 comprises 18 residues. CDR1 is SGHRS, CDR2 YFSETQ, per germline. This CDR3 is CASSSRTSGASNTGELFF. The CDR3 region has the DNA TGCGCCAGCAGCTCGAGGACTAGCGGGGCTTCGAACACCGGGGAGCTGTTTTTT.

The chain joins TRBV2 to TRBJ1-4, with a possible D match to TRBD1 (5 bases). This CDR3 comprises 15 residues. V dropped 5 bases and J dropped 5 bases, with 15 bases sitting between them. The germline gives CDR1 SNHLY, CDR2 FYNNEI. The CDR3 spells CASSPSPPGNEKLFF. CDR3 coding DNA: TGTGCCAGCAGTCCTTCACCCCCAGGGAATGAAAAACTGTTTTTT.

The J gene is TRBJ1-3, the V gene TRBV9; D remains unclear. This CDR3 is built from 13 residues. Germline V gene sequence: CDR1 SGDLS, CDR2 YYNGEE. The V gene lost 3 bases and the J gene lost 6 bases, with 10 bases spanning the gap. The CDR3 DNA reads as TGTGCCAGCAGCGGGCGGCCCCCAAACACCATATATTTT. Protein: CASSGRPPNTIYF.

This chain's CDR3 is CASSEGLAGGLKNTGELFF. The DNA of the CDR3 is TGTGCCAGCAGCGAGGGGCTAGCGGGAGGGCTGAAGAACACCGGGGAGCTGTTTTTT. The chain employs TRBV9 and TRBJ2-2; TRBD2 matches 12 bases. Unmatched junction bases numbered 10, after V lost 3 bases and J lost 1 base. Germline CDR1 and CDR2: SGDLS and YYNGEE. CDR3 length equals 19 residues.

The V call is TRBV2, the J call TRBJ2-7; TRBD1 matches 7 bases. Trimming removed 6 bases from V and 0 bases from J; junction bases left unmatched: 5. CDR3 length: 14 residues. CDR1 SNHLY and CDR2 FYNNEI come from the germline V gene. DNA for the CDR3: TGTGCCAGCAGGGCCGGGACAGCCTCCTACGAGCAGTACTTC. Its translation: CASRAGTASYEQYF. The complete variable domain, with remaining parts taken from reference TRBV2 and TRBJ2-7, reads EPEVTQTPSHQVTQMGQEVILRCVPISNHLYFYWYRQILGQKVEFLVSFYNNEISEKSEIFDDQFSVERPDGSNFTLKIRSTKLEDSAMYFCASRAGTASYEQYFGPGTRLTVT.

The chain uses TRBV7-3 and TRBJ1-2; 8 bases agree with TRBD1. V was pared by 5 bases and J by 8 bases, with 13 bases of the junction left unmatched. The CDR3 runs 15 residues. Germline V gives CDR1 SGHTA, CDR2 FQGTGA. Here the CDR3 reads CASSPSVDRVEGYTF. The DNA of the CDR3 is TGTGCCAGCAGCCCCTCGGTGGACAGGGTGGAGGGCTACACCTTC.

V gene TRBV6-5 combines with J gene TRBJ1-2; no firm D call. This CDR3 comprises 13 residues. The V end lost 2 bases, the J end lost 7 bases, and 11 bases lay between the germline ends. Germline V gene data show CDR1 as MNHEY and CDR2 as SVGAGI. The CDR3 loop is CASSYGLTTGYTF. Here the CDR3 DNA reads TGTGCCAGCAGTTACGGTCTAACAACTGGCTACACCTTC.

The chain has TRBV5-6 and TRBJ1-4; tentatively, D is TRBD1 (5 bases). This CDR3 is built from 15 residues. V dropped 0 bases and J dropped 10 bases, with 16 bases sitting between them. Germline CDR1 reads SGHDT; CDR2 reads YYEEEE. This CDR3 is CASSLAGTEIRKLFF. The CDR3 region has the DNA TGTGCCAGCAGCTTGGCCGGGACCGAGATTCGAAAACTGTTTTTT.

This chain's CDR3 is CATQRDRGPSEAFF. The CDR3 nucleotides are TGTGCCACCCAGAGGGACAGGGGCCCCTCCGAAGCTTTCTTT. The rearrangement joins TRBV6-5 to TRBJ1-1; 10 positions agree with TRBD1. J gave up 8 bases and V 10 bases, and 13 bases lay outside the gene matches. This CDR3 has 14 amino acids. Germline CDR1 and CDR2: MNHEY and SVGAGI.

V gene TRBV5-1 combines with J gene TRBJ2-3; the D gene is possibly TRBD2 (5 bases). The CDR3 is 15 amino acids. Germline V CDR1 and CDR2: SGHRS, YFSETQ. Trimming took 1 base from V and 2 from J, leaving 11 bases between them. For the CDR3, the DNA is TGCGCCAGCAGCTTGACTAGTGTGGTCACAGATACGCAGTATTTT. Protein sequence: CASSLTSVVTDTQYF.

A note on this clone: A single base separates this from a much larger clone, so it may be a read error. The V call is TRBV30, the J call TRBJ1-5; D uncertain. Per germline, CDR1 GTSNPN and CDR2 SVGIG (reference sequence). V lost 3 bases and J 0 bases, leaving 6 bases between the germline ends. This CDR3 is 13 amino acids long. CDR3 loop: CAWSHRSNQPQHF. CDR3 coding DNA: TGTGCCTGGAGCCACCGTAGCAATCAGCCCCAGCATTTT.

Concerning this clone itself: Other DNA sequences in the same sample also yield this CDR3. This chain connects TRBV11-2 to TRBJ2-3; 11 bases fit TRBD1. CDR3 length: 15 residues. V shed 5 bases and J 2 bases; nucleotides not matched to a gene: 3. Germline V lookup: CDR1 SGHAT, CDR2 FQNNGV. The CDR3 here is CASSLGQGATDTQYF. The DNA for the CDR3 is TGTGCCAGCAGCCTTGGACAGGGGGCCACAGATACGCAGTATTTT.

V is TRBV5-6 and J is TRBJ1-2, with D hard to call. The CDR3 has 14 amino acids. Germline V gene sequence: CDR1 SGHDT, CDR2 YYEEEE. V lost 2 bases to trimming and J lost 3 bases, with 11 bases between them. The CDR3 DNA reads TGTGCCAGCAGCTTACAAGGGCTGGACTATGGCTACACCTTC. Its protein product is CASSLQGLDYGYTF.

This clone appeared a single time. This sequence joins TRBV7-3 and TRBJ2-2; possible D gene TRBD2, 6 bases. V was shortened by 4 bases and J by 1 base, with 7 bases between the two germline ends. Per germline, CDR1 SGHTA and CDR2 FQGTGA. CDR3 length: 14 amino acids. In DNA, the CDR3 is TGTGCCAGCAGCTACGGGGGGAACACCGGGGAGCTGTTTTTT. Encoded protein: CASSYGGNTGELFF. Complete variable domain (other parts from reference TRBV7-3 and TRBJ2-2): GAGVSQTPSNKVTEKGKYVELRCDPISGHTALYWYRQSLGQGPEFLIYFQGTGAADDSGLPNDRFFAVRPEGSVSTLKIQRTERGDSAVYLCASSYGGNTGELFFGEGSRLTVL.

The V gene is TRBV9, the J gene TRBJ1-2, with D uncertain. The V gene lost 5 bases and the J gene lost 8 bases, with 13 bases spanning the gap. Germline V gene lookup returns CDR1 SGDLS and CDR2 YYNGEE. The CDR3 covers 12 residues. This CDR3 is CASRDTGGGYTF. CDR3 in DNA: TGTGCCAGCAGAGACACCGGTGGCGGCTACACCTTC.

The J gene is TRBJ1-1, the V gene TRBV2; D gene unclear. Germline V gene sequence: CDR1 SNHLY, CDR2 FYNNEI. The V and J ends lost 4 bases and 11 bases respectively, with 14 bases between them. The CDR3 consists of 12 residues. The DNA of the CDR3 is TGTGCCAGCAGTGTGCCCCCGCTACCGGCTTTCTTT. Encoded protein: CASSVPPLPAFF.

V gene TRBV10-3 combines with J gene TRBJ2-7; 9 positions match TRBD2. Germline V gene sequence: CDR1 ENHRY, CDR2 SYGVKD. Trimming at V came to 3 bases and at J to 8 bases, leaving 8 bases not matched to a gene. The CDR3 has 14 residues. CDR3 loop: CAISDSLAGLQQYF. The CDR3 coding sequence is TGTGCCATCAGTGATTCCCTAGCGGGGCTGCAGCAGTACTTC.

This clone occurred once. The rearrangement links TRBV4-3 to TRBJ1-3, with D possibly matching TRBD1 (5 bases). V lost 1 base and J 1 base, leaving 17 bases between the germline ends. CDR1 LGHNA and CDR2 YSLEER come from the germline V gene. The CDR3 is made up of 18 amino acids. The CDR3: CASSQGIDSRISGNTIYF. Here the CDR3 DNA reads TGCGCCAGCAGCCAAGGGATCGACAGTCGGATTTCTGGAAACACCATATATTTT.

The chain joins TRBV18 to TRBJ2-5; no firm D call. Germline V gives CDR1 KGHSH, CDR2 LQKENI. The CDR3 has 11 amino acids. V was pared by 4 bases and J by 4 bases, with 4 bases between. The CDR3 reads CASSLLETQYF. CDR3 nucleotide sequence: TGTGCCAGCTCACTCCTAGAGACCCAGTACTTC.